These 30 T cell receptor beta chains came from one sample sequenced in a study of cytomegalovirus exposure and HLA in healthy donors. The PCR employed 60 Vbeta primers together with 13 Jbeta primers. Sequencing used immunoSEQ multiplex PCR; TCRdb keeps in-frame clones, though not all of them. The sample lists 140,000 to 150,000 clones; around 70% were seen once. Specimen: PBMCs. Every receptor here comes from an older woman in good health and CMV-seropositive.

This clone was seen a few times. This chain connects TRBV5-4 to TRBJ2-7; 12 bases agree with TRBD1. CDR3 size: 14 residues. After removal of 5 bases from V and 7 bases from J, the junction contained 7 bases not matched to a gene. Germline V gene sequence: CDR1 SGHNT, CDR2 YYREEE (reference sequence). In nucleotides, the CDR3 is TGTGCCAGCAGGTCCGGGACAGGGGGCGGTGAGCAGTACTTC. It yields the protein CASRSGTGGGEQYF. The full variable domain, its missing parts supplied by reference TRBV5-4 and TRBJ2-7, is ETGVTQSPTHLIKTRGQQVTLRCSSQSGHNTVSWYQQALGQGPQFIFQYYREEENGRGNFPPRFSGLQFPNYSSELNVNALELDDSALYLCASRSGTGGGEQYFGPGTRLTVT.

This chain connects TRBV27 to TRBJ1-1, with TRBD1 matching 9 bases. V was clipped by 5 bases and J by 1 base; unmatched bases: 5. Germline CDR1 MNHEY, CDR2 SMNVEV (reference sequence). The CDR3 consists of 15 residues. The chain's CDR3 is CASSPTGGQNTEAFF. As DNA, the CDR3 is TGTGCCAGCAGTCCGACAGGGGGGCAGAACACTGAAGCTTTCTTT.

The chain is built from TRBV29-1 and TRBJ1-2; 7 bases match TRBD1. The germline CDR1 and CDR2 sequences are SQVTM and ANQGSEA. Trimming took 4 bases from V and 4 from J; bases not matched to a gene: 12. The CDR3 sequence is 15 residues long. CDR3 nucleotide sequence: TGCAGCGTTGCAGAGGGGACAGAAACTTCCTATGGCTACACCTTC. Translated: CSVAEGTETSYGYTF.

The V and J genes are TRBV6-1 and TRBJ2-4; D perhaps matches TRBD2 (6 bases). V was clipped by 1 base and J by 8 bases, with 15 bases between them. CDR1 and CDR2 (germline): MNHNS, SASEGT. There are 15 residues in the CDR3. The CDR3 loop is CASSEESAGRDIQYF. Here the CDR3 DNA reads TGTGCCAGCAGTGAAGAGTCTGCGGGAAGGGACATTCAGTACTTC.

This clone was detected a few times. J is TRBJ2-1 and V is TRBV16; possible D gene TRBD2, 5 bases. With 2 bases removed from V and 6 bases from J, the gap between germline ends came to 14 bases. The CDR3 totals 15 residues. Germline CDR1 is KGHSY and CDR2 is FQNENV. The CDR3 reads CASSQAAGLSNEQFF. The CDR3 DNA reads TGTGCCAGCAGCCAAGCGGCGGGTCTATCCAATGAGCAGTTCTTC.

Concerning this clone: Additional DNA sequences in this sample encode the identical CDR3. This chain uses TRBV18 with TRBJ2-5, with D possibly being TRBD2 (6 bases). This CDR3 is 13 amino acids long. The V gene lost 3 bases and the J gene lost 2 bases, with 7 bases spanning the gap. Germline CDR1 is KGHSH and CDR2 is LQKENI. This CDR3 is CASSPGTQETQYF. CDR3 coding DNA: TGTGCCAGCTCACCTGGGACTCAAGAGACCCAGTACTTC. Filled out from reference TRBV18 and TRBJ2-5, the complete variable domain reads NAGVMQNPRHLVRRRGQEARLRCSPMKGHSHVYWYRQLPEEGLKFMVYLQKENIIDESGMPKERFSAEFPKEGPSILRIQQVVRGDSAAYFCASSPGTQETQYFGPGTRLLVL.

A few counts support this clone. The CDR3 protein is CASSIDLWGDRNYGYTF. CDR3 DNA sequence: TGTGCCAGTAGTATAGATCTTTGGGGGGACAGGAACTATGGCTACACCTTC. This chain links TRBV19 with TRBJ1-2; 8 bases map to TRBD1. This CDR3 comprises 17 residues. Germline V gene sequence: CDR1 LNHDA, CDR2 SQIVND (reference sequence). V dropped 0 bases and J dropped 2; count of bases not matched to a gene: 8.

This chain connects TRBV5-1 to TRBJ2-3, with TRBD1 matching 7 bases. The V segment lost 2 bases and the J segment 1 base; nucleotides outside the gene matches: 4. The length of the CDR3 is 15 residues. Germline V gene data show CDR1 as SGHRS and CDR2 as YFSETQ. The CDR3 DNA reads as TGCGCCAGCAGCTTCGGGACAGTCCGCACAGATACGCAGTATTTT. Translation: CASSFGTVRTDTQYF.

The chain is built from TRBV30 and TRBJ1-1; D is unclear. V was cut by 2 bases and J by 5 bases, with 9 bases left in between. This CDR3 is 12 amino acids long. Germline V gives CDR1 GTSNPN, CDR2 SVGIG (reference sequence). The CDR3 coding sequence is TGTGCCTGGAGTCCCGTACAGACTGAAGCTTTCTTT. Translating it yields CAWSPVQTEAFF.

DNA for the CDR3: TGTGCCAGTATTTCTGCTGGAGAGCCCCAGCATTTT. As protein: CASISAGEPQHF. The rearrangement links TRBV19 to TRBJ1-5; D is unclear. The CDR3 is made up of 12 amino acids. From germline, CDR1 is LNHDA and CDR2 SQIVND (reference sequence). Trimming stripped 7 bases from V and 8 bases from J, with 12 bases between.

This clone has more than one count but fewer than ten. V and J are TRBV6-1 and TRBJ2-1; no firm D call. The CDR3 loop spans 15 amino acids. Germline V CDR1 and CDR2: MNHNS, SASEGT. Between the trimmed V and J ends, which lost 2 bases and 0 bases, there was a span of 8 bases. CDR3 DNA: TGTGCCAGCAGTGAACTATCGGGCTCCTACAATGAGCAGTTCTTC. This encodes CASSELSGSYNEQFF.

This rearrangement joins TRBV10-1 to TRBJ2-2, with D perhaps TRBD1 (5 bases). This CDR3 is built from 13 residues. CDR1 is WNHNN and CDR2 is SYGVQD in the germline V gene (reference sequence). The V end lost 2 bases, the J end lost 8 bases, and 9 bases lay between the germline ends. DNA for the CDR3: TGCGCCAGCAGTGAGCGCAGGGTAGGGGAGCTGTTTTTT. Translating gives CASSERRVGELFF.

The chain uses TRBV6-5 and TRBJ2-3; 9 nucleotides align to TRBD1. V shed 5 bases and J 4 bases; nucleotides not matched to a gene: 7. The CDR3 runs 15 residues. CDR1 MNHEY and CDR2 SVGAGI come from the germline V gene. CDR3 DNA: TGTGCCAGCAGTCCCCCGGGACAGGGTTCAGATACGCAGTATTTT. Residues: CASSPPGQGSDTQYF.

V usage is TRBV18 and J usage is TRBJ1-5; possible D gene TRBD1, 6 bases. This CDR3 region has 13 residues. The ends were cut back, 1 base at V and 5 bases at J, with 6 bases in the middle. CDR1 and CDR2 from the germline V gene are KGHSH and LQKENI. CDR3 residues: CASSPQGDQPQHF. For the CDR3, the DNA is TGTGCCAGCTCACCACAGGGGGATCAGCCCCAGCATTTT.

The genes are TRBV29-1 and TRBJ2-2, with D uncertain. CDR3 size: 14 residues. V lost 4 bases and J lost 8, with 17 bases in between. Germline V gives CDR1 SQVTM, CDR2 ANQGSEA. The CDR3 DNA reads TGCAGCGTTGGGCTGCAGTCTTTTGCAGGGGAGCTGTTTTTT. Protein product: CSVGLQSFAGELFF.

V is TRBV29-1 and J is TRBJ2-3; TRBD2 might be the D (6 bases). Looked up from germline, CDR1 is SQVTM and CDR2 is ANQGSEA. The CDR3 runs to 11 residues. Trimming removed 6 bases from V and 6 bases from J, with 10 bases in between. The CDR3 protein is CSVASVDTQYF. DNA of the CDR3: TGCAGCGTCGCTAGCGTGGATACGCAGTATTTT.

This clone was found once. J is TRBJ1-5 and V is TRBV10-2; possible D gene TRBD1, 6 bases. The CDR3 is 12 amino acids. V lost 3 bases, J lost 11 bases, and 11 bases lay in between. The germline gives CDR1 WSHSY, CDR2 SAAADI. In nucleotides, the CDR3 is TGCGCCAGCAGTGATGGAAGGGGGACCCAGCATTTT. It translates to CASSDGRGTQHF.

CDR3: CASSLRPREYNEQFF. In nucleotides, the CDR3 is TGTGCCAGCAGCTTAAGACCCAGGGAATACAATGAGCAGTTCTTC. This chain connects TRBV7-3 to TRBJ2-1; D might be TRBD1 (5 bases). The CDR3 is 15 amino acids. Germline assignment: CDR1 SGHTA and CDR2 FQGTGA. Between the trimmed V and J ends, which lost 1 base and 4 bases, there was a span of 11 bases.

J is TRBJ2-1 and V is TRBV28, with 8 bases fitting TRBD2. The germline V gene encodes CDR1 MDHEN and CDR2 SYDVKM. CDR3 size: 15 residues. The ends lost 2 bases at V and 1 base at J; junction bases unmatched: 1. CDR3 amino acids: CASSLAGGSYNEQFF. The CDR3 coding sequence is TGTGCCAGCAGTTTAGCGGGGGGATCCTACAATGAGCAGTTCTTC.

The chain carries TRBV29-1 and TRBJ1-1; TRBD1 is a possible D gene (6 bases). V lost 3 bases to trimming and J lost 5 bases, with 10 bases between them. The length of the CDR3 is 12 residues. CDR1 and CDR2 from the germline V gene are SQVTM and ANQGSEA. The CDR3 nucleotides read TGCAGCGTTGACACAGGGCGGACTGAAGCTTTCTTT. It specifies CSVDTGRTEAFF.

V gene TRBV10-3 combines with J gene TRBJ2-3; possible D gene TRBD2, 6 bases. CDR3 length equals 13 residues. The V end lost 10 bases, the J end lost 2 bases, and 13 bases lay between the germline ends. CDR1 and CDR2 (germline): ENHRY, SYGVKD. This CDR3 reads CASRAGITDTQYF. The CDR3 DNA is TGTGCCAGCCGAGCGGGCATCACAGATACGCAGTATTTT.

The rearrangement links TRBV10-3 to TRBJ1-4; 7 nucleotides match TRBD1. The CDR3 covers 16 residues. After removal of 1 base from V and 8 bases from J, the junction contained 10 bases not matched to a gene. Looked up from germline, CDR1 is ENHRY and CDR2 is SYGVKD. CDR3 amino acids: CAISELGTVSTEKLFF. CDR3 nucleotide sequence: TGTGCCATCAGTGAGTTGGGGACAGTATCGACGGAAAAACTGTTTTTT.

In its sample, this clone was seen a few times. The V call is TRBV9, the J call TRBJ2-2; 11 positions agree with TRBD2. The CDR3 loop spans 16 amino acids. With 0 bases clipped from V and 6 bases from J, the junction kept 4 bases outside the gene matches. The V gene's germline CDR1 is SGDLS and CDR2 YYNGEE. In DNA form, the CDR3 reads TGTGCCAGCAGCGTAGGAGGTAGCGGGAGGGCCGGGGAGCTGTTTTTT. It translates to CASSVGGSGRAGELFF.

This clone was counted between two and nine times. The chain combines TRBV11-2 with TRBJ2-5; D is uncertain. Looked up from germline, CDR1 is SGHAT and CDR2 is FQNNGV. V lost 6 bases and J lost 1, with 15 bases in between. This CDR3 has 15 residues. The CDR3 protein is CASSLLGGVQETQYF. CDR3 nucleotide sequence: TGTGCCAGCAGTTTGCTTGGCGGAGTCCAAGAGACCCAGTACTTC.

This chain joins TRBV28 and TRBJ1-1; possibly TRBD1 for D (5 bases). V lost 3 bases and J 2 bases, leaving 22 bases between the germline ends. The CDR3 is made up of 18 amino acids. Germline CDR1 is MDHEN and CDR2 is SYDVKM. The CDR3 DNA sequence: TGTGCCAGCAGTTTGCTTTGGAGAACAGGCCGGAGCAACACTGAAGCTTTCTTT. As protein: CASSLLWRTGRSNTEAFF.

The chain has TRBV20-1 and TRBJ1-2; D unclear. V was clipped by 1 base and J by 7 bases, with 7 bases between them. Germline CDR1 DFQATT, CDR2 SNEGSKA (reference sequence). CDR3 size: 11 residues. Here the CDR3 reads CSARGLGGYTF. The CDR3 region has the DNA TGCAGTGCTAGAGGGCTTGGTGGCTACACCTTC.

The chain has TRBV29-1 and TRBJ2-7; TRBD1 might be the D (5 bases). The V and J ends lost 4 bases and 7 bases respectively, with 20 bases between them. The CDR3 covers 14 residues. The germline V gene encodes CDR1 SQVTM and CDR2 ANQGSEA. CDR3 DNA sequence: TGCAGCGTTGGGCAGCAGGGAAGAATCGGAGAGCAGTACTTC. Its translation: CSVGQQGRIGEQYF.

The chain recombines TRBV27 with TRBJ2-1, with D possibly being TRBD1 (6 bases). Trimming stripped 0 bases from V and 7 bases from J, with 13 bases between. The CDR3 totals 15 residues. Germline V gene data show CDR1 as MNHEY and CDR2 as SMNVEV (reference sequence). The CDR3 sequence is CASSLSSLQGNEQFF. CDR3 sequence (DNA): TGTGCCAGCAGTTTATCGTCCTTACAGGGTAATGAGCAGTTCTTC.

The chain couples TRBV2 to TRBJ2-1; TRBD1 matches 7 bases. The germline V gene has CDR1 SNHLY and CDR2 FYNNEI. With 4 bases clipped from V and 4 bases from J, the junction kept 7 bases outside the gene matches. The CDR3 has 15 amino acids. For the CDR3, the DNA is TGTGCCAGCAGTGCGGACAGGAGACATTACAATGAGCAGTTCTTC. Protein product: CASSADRRHYNEQFF. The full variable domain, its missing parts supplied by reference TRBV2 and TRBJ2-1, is EPEVTQTPSHQVTQMGQEVILRCVPISNHLYFYWYRQILGQKVEFLVSFYNNEISEKSEIFDDQFSVERPDGSNFTLKIRSTKLEDSAMYFCASSADRRHYNEQFFGPGTRLTVL.

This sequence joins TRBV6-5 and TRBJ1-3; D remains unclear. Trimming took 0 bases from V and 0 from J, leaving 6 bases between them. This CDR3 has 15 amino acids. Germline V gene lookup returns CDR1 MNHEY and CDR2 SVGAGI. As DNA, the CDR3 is TGTGCCAGCAGTTACTCGAGAGACTCTGGAAACACCATATATTTT. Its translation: CASSYSRDSGNTIYF.